This T cell receptor beta chain is from a study of T cells in pancreatic ductal adenocarcinoma. Selected pancreatic ductal adenocarcinoma patients had undergone surgery without neoadjuvant therapy. Study-wide findings and caveats: Mean clonality was approximately 0.12 in tumors and roughly 0.068 in blood, not significantly different. Enrichment of CD45RO+ effector over naive T cells in tumors may bias clonality.

Concerning this clone itself: No antigen is known for it.

Trimming removed 2 bases from V and 7 bases from J, with 11 bases in between. Per the germline V gene, CDR1 is MNHEY and CDR2 is SVGAGI. The CDR3 is 13 residues long. Sequencing was performed with immunoSEQ multiplex PCR; in TCRdb, only in-frame clones are kept and a portion is missing. The table has 12,000 or so clones, 86% seen once. This rearrangement joins TRBV6-5 to TRBJ1-1; D gene unclear. The sample comprised PBMCs. This receptor was taken from a human donor with pancreatic ductal adenocarcinoma. DNA of the CDR3: TGTGCCAGCAGTTACCACGACGGACGTGAAGCTTTCTTT. Its protein is CASSYHDGREAFF.